The subject of this entry is one T cell receptor beta chain. Ten or more counts support this clonotype. No antigen is known for it. No much larger clonotype is one base removed from it; base qualities were not supplied. Including cysteine and phenylalanine, the CDR3 has 15 amino acids. The kept DNA is CDR3 alone, 45 bases in frame from the first base. From a lookup of the germline V gene, CDR1 and CDR2 are SNHLY and FYNNEI. V has 8 bases trimmed and J has 9 bases trimmed; junction bases matching no gene number 16. Library method: 5' RACE. These reads were obtained on a NextSeq 500. To correct for sequencing error and PCR bias, the TCR library protocol tagged individual cDNA molecules with unique molecular identifiers. Both TCR alpha and beta chains were sequenced, and tight co-correlation was observed between alpha and beta sequence abundances in each sample. Per the original workflow: Decombinator V4 was used to annotate the V gene, J gene and CDR3 of the TCR sequences. TCRs were defined as expanded if a significant change between any two time points was detected under a Poisson model with p below 0.0001. TCR abundances were normalised to the total number of TCRs sequenced per sample and expressed as counts per million. MAIT TCRs were defined by TRAV1-2 paired with TRAJ12, TRAJ20 or TRAJ33, and iNKT TCRs by TRAV10 paired with TRAJ18. VDJdb, accessed on 1 November 2021, was searched for TCRs annotated for CMV, EBV and SARS-CoV-2, and TCRs annotated for more than one antigen were excluded. TCRdb redid the processing of the public reads, applying fastp at Q25 and MiXCR, and retained in-frame beta chains. Rows are unified per CDR3 protein, each entry keeping the most common DNA and genes. TCRdb assigned the V and J calls; the authors' analysis was not used. The sample includes some 54,000 distinct CDR3 sequences, with 8% to 10% observed a single time. The ten top clones hold around 8.6% of the sample.

The source of the sample is a study of early T cells in non-severe SARS-CoV-2 infection (dated by TCRdb to 2020 to 2022). For the wider study: Bulk RNA from unsorted whole blood was used for TCR sequencing, so alpha and beta chains could not be paired.

Broader findings and caveats from the paper: VDJdb matching was skewed toward anti-spike CD8 responses and likely underestimated virus-specific expansions by missing private and CD4 specificities.

Set within a cohort of healthcare workers in London, UK, this nested case-control study involved weekly PCR testing of nasopharyngeal swabs along with blood sampling. Between 23 and 31 March 2020, the week of the UK lockdown, healthcare workers were enrolled and then followed up weekly for as long as 16 weeks. Source material: whole blood. The rearranged chain carries TRBV2 and TRBJ2-1; 7 junctional bases match TRBD2. This clonotype was sampled from an adult who was a healthcare worker with PCR-confirmed SARS-CoV-2 infection or an uninfected control (not recorded which). The CDR3 is CASGGGSSAPGEQFF. The bases are TGTGCCAGCGGAGGCGGGAGCTCCGCCCCGGGTGAGCAGTTCTTC.